The clone carrying this T cell receptor (beta chain) was detected only a few times. V shed 4 bases, J shed 2 bases, and the junction held 2 bases outside the gene matches. This CDR3 contains 15 residues. From germline, CDR1 is KGHSH and CDR2 LQKENI. The repertoire was sequenced with immunoSEQ multiplex PCR; TCRdb's copy has only in-frame clones and lacks some. The sample shows around 250,000 clones, 70% to 90% of them seen only once. Assignments of participants to cohorts depended upon their own reported clinical history. Donors of Cohort 3 who recovered were those that had two negative PCRs, clearance, or symptom resolution. This sample is part of a study of blood T cell repertoires in COVID-19. The overall study: Both acute and convalescent COVID-19 samples were obtained from the United States, Italy and Spain. T cells, B-cell-depleted T cells, or PBMCs supplied cDNA or gDNA.

This chain uses TRBV18 with TRBJ2-3, with 11 bases aligning to TRBD2. Sequencing was performed on PBMCs or T cells enriched from blood (not recorded which). This sequence originates from a woman between 45 and 60 years old who had recovered from COVID-19. This CDR3 is CASSQTSGNTDTQYF. CDR3 sequence (DNA): TGTGCCAGCTCACAGACTAGCGGGAACACAGATACGCAGTATTTT.